The 18 T cell receptor beta chains listed next were all sequenced from one sample in a study of CXCR3-negative and CXCR3-positive naive CD8 T cells (dated by TCRdb to the late 2010s). These reads were obtained on a NextSeq 550. The Human TCR Profiling Kit (MiLaboratory) was used to make UMI-labeled 5' RACE TRB cDNA libraries. One entry per CDR3 protein sequence results from the TCRdb reprocessing of the reads, with DNA left out. The sample table records about 130,000 distinct CDR3 sequences. The top ten constitute about 0.3% of the sample. The sample was naive CXCR3- CD8+ T cells from blood. The cell subset or site tag for this specimen amounts to: CD45RO-CCR7+CD27+CD95- naive CD8+ T cells lacking CXCR3 (TNR3-). The receptors come from a human donor in good health. Some clones in this sample may be carry-over from other donors' samples.

The chain combines TRBV20-1 with TRBJ2-7. The CDR3 consists of 11 residues. Germline loops: CDR1 DFQATT, CDR2 SNEGSKA (reference sequence). The CDR3 protein is CSASPSYEQYF.

This rearrangement joins TRBV7-3 to TRBJ2-5; TCRdb reports TRBD2, a call that lacks DNA to check it against. Looked up from germline, CDR1 is SGHTA and CDR2 is FQGTGA. There are 15 residues in the CDR3. The CDR3 protein is CASSLLAGRGETQYF.

The chain combines TRBV28 with TRBJ2-1; TCRdb's D call, TRBD1, is unchecked because there is no DNA. This CDR3 is 17 amino acids long. The V gene's germline CDR1 is MDHEN and CDR2 SYDVKM. Here the CDR3 reads CASSLLGRPSSYNEQFF.

The V and J genes are TRBV7-9 and TRBJ2-5; TCRdb indicates TRBD2, and absent DNA this call remains unverified. CDR1 is SEHNR and CDR2 is FQNEAQ in the germline V gene (reference sequence). CDR3 length: 17 residues. The CDR3 reads CASSLPTSTSGQETQYF. The full variable domain, with the rest looked up from reference TRBV7-9 and TRBJ2-5, is DTGVSQNPRHKITKRGQNVTFRCDPISEHNRLYWYRQTLGQGPEFLTYFQNEAQLEKSRLLSDRFSAERPKGSFSTLEIQRTEQGDSAMYLCASSLPTSTSGQETQYFGPGTRLLVL.

This chain connects TRBV29-1 to TRBJ2-5; TCRdb's D gene call, TRBD1, goes unchecked for lack of DNA. Germline CDR1 SQVTM, CDR2 ANQGSEA. This CDR3 comprises 13 residues. CDR3 residues: CSGKDRNQETQYF.

The CDR3 sequence is CASIARLMNTEAFF. The rearrangement uses TRBV6-1 and TRBJ1-1. The CDR3 extends over 14 amino acids. Germline CDR1 reads MNHNS; CDR2 reads SASEGT.

The chain carries TRBV29-1 and TRBJ1-1; TCRdb selects TRBD1, and the lack of DNA leaves this call unchecked. Germline loops: CDR1 SQVTM, CDR2 ANQGSEA. The CDR3 sequence is 14 residues long. The CDR3 loop reads CSVEGQALDAEAFF.

The V call is TRBV29-1, the J call TRBJ2-1; there is no DNA to check the TCRdb D call of TRBD2. The germline gives CDR1 SQVTM, CDR2 ANQGSEA. The CDR3 extends over 16 amino acids. The CDR3 region is CSVEDGGLVSYNEQFF.

V usage is TRBV7-9 and J usage is TRBJ2-1; TCRdb outputs TRBD1, but without DNA this stays unchecked. From germline, CDR1 is SEHNR and CDR2 FQNEAQ (reference sequence). This CDR3 region has 14 residues. The CDR3 loop is CASSFVTGINEQFF.

The CDR3 spells CASSFRGGDLYEQYF. The chain combines TRBV27 with TRBJ2-7; TCRdb's assignment of TRBD2 cannot be checked, as there is no DNA. Germline CDR1 and CDR2: MNHEY and SMNVEV (reference sequence). CDR3 length: 15 amino acids.

The V gene is TRBV20-1, the J gene TRBJ2-2; TCRdb lists TRBD2, though no DNA is available to test this call. Germline V gene sequence: CDR1 DFQATT, CDR2 SNEGSKA (reference sequence). This CDR3 has 17 amino acids. CDR3 sequence reads: CSAMSGTSGPNTGELFF.

V gene TRBV9 combines with J gene TRBJ2-1. Germline V lookup: CDR1 SGDLS, CDR2 YYNGEE. The CDR3 is 14 amino acids. CDR3: CASSPRDSDNEQFF.

The chain links TRBV3-1 to TRBJ1-2; no DNA is available, so the TRBD1 call from TCRdb remains unchecked. Looked up from germline, CDR1 is LGHDT and CDR2 is YNNKEL (reference sequence). The CDR3 loop spans 16 amino acids. CDR3 sequence reads: CASSQAEGGWGYGYTF.

V and J are TRBV20-1 and TRBJ2-1; TCRdb's D call of TRBD2 is untestable without DNA. The CDR3 totals 15 residues. Germline lookup yields CDR1 DFQATT and CDR2 SNEGSKA (reference sequence). This CDR3 is CSAPRLAGAYNEQFF.

The CDR3: CSGWGGGGWSYEQYF. The gene calls are TRBV20-1 and TRBJ2-7; TCRdb designates TRBD1, a call that cannot be tested without DNA. CDR1 and CDR2 (germline): DFQATT, SNEGSKA (reference sequence). This CDR3 has 15 amino acids.

The chain joins TRBV28 to TRBJ1-2; the D call of TRBD1 rests on TCRdb alone, since no DNA is present to check it. CDR1 and CDR2 from the germline V gene are MDHEN and SYDVKM. CDR3 length: 14 residues. The CDR3 is CASSSTGWGYGYTF.

The chain is built from TRBV27 and TRBJ2-7. This CDR3 region has 13 residues. The V gene's germline CDR1 is MNHEY and CDR2 SMNVEV (reference sequence). CDR3 sequence: CASSLIFSYEQYF.

This chain joins TRBV7-9 and TRBJ2-6. Germline CDR1 SEHNR, CDR2 FQNEAQ (reference sequence). The CDR3 is 18 amino acids. The CDR3 loop reads CASSLGSDESSGADVLTF.